This record looks at one T cell receptor (beta chain) sequence and its context. Germline lookup yields CDR1 MNHEY and CDR2 SMNVEV (reference sequence). The V and J ends lost 6 bases and 4 bases, in that order; junction bases with no gene match: 11. This CDR3 has 17 amino acids. The sample is drawn from a study of blood T cell repertoires in COVID-19. Sequencing was performed with immunoSEQ multiplex PCR; in TCRdb, only in-frame clones are kept and a portion is missing. The sample holds under 50,000 clones, roughly 84% seen once. V is TRBV27 and J is TRBJ2-6; 8 bases fit TRBD2. Input material: peripheral blood. The clonotype was recovered from a man in his 70s with active COVID-19. Written as DNA, the CDR3 is TGTGCCAGCAGGGGCGGGGGGTCCCCAGGGGGGGCCAACGTCCTGACTTTC. Protein sequence: CASRGGGSPGGANVLTF.